A single sample gave rise to the 6 T cell receptor beta chains below, sequenced in a study of beta chain features in type 1 diabetes. All of the isolated RNA was reverse transcribed, so expressed TCRB transcripts were sequenced. The data were produced by immunoSEQ multiplex PCR, yet TCRdb's version contains in-frame clones alone and is incomplete. This sample has just over 450,000 clones, with roughly 31% found just once. Sequences were obtained from naive CD4+ T cells from blood. The receptors here all came from a man aged 18 to 30 in good health.

In its sample, this clone was seen a few times. The chain joins TRBV30 to TRBJ2-5; TRBD2 might be the D (5 bases). With 2 bases removed from V and 2 bases from J, the gap between germline ends came to 9 bases. The CDR3 spans 13 residues. The V gene's germline CDR1 is GTSNPN and CDR2 SVGIG (reference sequence). The CDR3 protein is CAWSRAVQETQYF. CDR3 DNA: TGTGCCTGGAGTCGAGCGGTACAAGAGACCCAGTACTTC. The full variable domain, its missing parts supplied by reference TRBV30 and TRBJ2-5, is SQTIHQWPATLVQPVGSPLSLECTVEGTSNPNLYWYRQAAGRGLQLLFYSVGIGQISSEVPQNLSASRPQDRQFILSSKKLLLSDSGFYLCAWSRAVQETQYFGPGTRLLVL.

The chain has TRBV15 and TRBJ2-3; 11 bases are shared with TRBD2. V shed 3 bases, J shed 5 bases, and the junction held 7 bases outside the gene matches. The CDR3 has 16 residues. Germline values: CDR1 LNHNV, CDR2 YYDKDF (reference sequence). CDR3 sequence: CATSSPSGRSRDTQYF. The CDR3 DNA is TGTGCCACCAGCAGCCCTAGCGGGAGGTCTAGAGATACGCAGTATTTT.

This chain uses TRBV5-1 with TRBJ2-5, with D uncertain. V was cut by 3 bases and J by 5 bases, with 14 bases left in between. CDR3 size: 14 residues. Germline values: CDR1 SGHRS, CDR2 YFSETQ. The CDR3: CASSSRGYGETQYF. The DNA for the CDR3 is TGCGCCAGCAGCTCTCGTGGGTACGGGGAGACCCAGTACTTC.

In the case of this clone: The sample carries other DNA sequences with the same CDR3. The CDR3 DNA is TGTGCCAGCAGGAGGACAGGCACAGATACGCAGTATTTT. This encodes CASRRTGTDTQYF. The chain recombines TRBV6-5 with TRBJ2-3; a weak D match, TRBD1 (6 bases). This CDR3 is 13 amino acids long. Germline CDR1 is MNHEY and CDR2 is SVGAGI. The V end lost 6 bases, the J end lost 1 base, and 8 bases lay between the germline ends.

This clone was seen only a few times. The chain joins TRBV18 to TRBJ2-7, with TRBD2 identical over 7 bases. V was pared by 4 bases and J by 0 bases, with 0 bases of the junction left unmatched. CDR1 KGHSH and CDR2 LQKENI come from the germline V gene. The CDR3 totals 13 residues. CDR3: CASSRGGSYEQYF. CDR3 coding DNA: TGTGCCAGCTCACGGGGGGGCTCCTACGAGCAGTACTTC.

A few counts support this clone. This CDR3 reads CAWRRGQNTDTQYF. As DNA, the CDR3 is TGTGCCTGGAGAAGGGGACAGAACACAGATACGCAGTATTTT. V and J are TRBV30 and TRBJ2-3; 7 nucleotides match TRBD1. Per the germline V gene, CDR1 is GTSNPN and CDR2 is SVGIG (reference sequence). This CDR3 has 14 amino acids. J gave up 2 bases and V 3 bases, and 5 bases lay outside the gene matches.